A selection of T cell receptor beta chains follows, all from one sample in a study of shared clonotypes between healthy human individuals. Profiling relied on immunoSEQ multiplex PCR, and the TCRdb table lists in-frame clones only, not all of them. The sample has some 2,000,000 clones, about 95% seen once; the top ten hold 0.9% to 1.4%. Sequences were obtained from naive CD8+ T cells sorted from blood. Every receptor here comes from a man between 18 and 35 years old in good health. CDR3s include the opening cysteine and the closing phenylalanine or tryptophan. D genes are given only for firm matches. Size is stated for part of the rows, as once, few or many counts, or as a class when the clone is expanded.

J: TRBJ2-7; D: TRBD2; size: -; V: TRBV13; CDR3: CASSFSGSGYEQYF; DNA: TGTGCCAGCAGCTTCAGCGGGAGTGGCTACGAGCAGTACTTC
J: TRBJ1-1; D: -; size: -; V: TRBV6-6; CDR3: CASSYMGESTEAFF; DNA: TGTGCCAGCAGTTATATGGGCGAAAGCACTGAAGCTTTCTTT
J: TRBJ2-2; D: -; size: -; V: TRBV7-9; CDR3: CASSLESQGQFTGELFF; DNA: TGTGCCAGCAGCTTAGAGAGTCAAGGGCAGTTCACCGGGGAGCTGTTTTTT
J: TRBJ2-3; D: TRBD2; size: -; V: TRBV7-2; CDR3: CASSDGLAGSGDTQYF; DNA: TGTGCCAGCAGCGACGGACTAGCGGGGAGTGGAGATACGCAGTATTTT
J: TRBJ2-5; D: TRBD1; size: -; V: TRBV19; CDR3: CASTSGTGGGTQYF; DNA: TGTGCCAGTACCTCCGGGACAGGCGGAGGGACCCAGTACTTC
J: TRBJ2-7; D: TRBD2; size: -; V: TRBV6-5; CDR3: CASSYGGGSYEQYF; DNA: TGTGCCAGCAGTTACGGTGGCGGGAGCTACGAGCAGTACTTC
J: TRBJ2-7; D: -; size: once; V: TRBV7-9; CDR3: CASRPGSSYEQYF; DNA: TGTGCCAGCAGGCCAGGGAGCTCCTACGAGCAGTACTTC
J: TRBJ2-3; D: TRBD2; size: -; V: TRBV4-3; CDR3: CASSQDLSAGDTDTQYF; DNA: TGCGCCAGCAGCCAAGATCTTTCAGCGGGAGACACAGATACGCAGTATTTT
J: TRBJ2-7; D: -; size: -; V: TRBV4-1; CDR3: CASSQDLTLDQQYF; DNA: TGCGCCAGCAGCCAAGACTTGACACTCGACCAGCAGTACTTC
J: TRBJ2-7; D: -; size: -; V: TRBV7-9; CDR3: CASSPGEGDSYEQYF; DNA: TGTGCCAGCAGCCCAGGAGAGGGGGACTCCTACGAGCAGTACTTC
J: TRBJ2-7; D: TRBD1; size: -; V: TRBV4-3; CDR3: CASSQDLGTESSYEQYF; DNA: TGCGCCAGCAGCCAAGACTTGGGGACAGAGAGCTCCTACGAGCAGTACTTC
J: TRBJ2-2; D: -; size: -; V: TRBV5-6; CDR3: CASSWPRGTGELFF; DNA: TGTGCCAGCAGCTGGCCGCGGGGCACCGGGGAGCTGTTTTTT
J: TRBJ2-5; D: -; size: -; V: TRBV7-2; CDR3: CASSAYEPTPLKETQYF; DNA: TGTGCCAGCAGCGCGTACGAGCCCACGCCACTTAAAGAGACCCAGTACTTC
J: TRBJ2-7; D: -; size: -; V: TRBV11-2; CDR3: CASSLIDEQYF; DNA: TGTGCCAGCAGCTTAATAGACGAGCAGTACTTC
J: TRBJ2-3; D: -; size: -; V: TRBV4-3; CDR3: CASSQGSVFPSTDTQYF; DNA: TGCGCCAGCAGCCAAGGTTCAGTTTTTCCTAGCACAGATACGCAGTATTTT
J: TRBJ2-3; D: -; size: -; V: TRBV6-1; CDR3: CASRTTPDTQYF; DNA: TGTGCCAGCAGGACTACACCGGATACGCAGTATTTT
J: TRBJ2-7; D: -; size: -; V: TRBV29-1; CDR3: CSVEGLGGSYEQYF; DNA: TGCAGCGTTGAGGGGCTCGGGGGATCCTACGAGCAGTACTTC
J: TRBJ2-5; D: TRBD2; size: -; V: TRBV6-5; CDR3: CASRPLAGGGETQYF; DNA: TGTGCCAGCAGACCTCTAGCGGGGGGGGGAGAGACCCAGTACTTC
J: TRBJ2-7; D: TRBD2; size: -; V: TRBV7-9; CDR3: CASSRSGSKYEQYF; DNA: TGTGCCAGCAGCCGTAGCGGGAGTAAGTACGAGCAGTACTTC
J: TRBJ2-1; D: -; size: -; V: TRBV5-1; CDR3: CASSSGNEQFF; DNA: TGCGCCAGCAGCTCGGGTAATGAGCAGTTCTTC
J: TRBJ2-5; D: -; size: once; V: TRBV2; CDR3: CASGGNFETQYF; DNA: TGTGCCAGCGGGGGGAATTTTGAGACCCAGTACTTC
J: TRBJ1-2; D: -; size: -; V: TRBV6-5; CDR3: CASSLDEDNYGYTF; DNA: TGTGCCAGCAGTCTGGACGAGGATAACTATGGCTACACCTTC
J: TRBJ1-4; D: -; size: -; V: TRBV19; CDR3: CASSTRYWETNEKLFF; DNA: TGTGCCAGTAGTACGAGGTACTGGGAAACTAATGAAAAACTGTTTTTT
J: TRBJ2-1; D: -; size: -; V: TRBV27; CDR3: CASSFLGRTDNEQFF; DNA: TGTGCCAGCAGTTTTTTGGGACGAACTGATAATGAGCAGTTCTTC
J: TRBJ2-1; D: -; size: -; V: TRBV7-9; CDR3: CASSSPLGPYNEQFF; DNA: TGTGCCAGCAGCTCACCACTAGGGCCTTACAATGAGCAGTTCTTC
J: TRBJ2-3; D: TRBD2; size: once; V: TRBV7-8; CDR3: CASSLAGGVGDTQYF; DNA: TGTGCCAGCAGCTTAGCGGGAGGGGTAGGGGATACGCAGTATTTT
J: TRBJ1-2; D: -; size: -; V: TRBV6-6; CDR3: CASSYSGTEANYGYTF; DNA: TGTGCCAGCAGTTACTCAGGGACGGAAGCTAACTATGGCTACACCTTC
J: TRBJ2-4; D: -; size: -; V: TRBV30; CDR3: CAWSVGGRNIQYF; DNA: TGTGCCTGGAGTGTTGGGGGTCGGAACATTCAGTACTTC
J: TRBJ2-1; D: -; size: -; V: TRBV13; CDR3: CASSSRGASEQFF; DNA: TGTGCCAGCAGCTCGAGGGGGGCGAGTGAGCAGTTCTTC
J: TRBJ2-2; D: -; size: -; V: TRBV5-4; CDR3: CASSFEDSGELFF; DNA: TGTGCCAGCAGCTTTGAGGACTCCGGGGAGCTGTTTTTT
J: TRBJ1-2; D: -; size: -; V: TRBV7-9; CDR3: CASSFRPDYGYTF; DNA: TGTGCCAGCAGCTTTCGTCCAGATTATGGCTACACCTTC
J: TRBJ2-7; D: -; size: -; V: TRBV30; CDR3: CAWSNRSLDEQYF; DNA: TGTGCCTGGAGTAACAGGTCCCTCGACGAGCAGTACTTC